Following are 28 T cell receptor beta chains from one sample sequenced in a study of beta chain features in type 1 diabetes. General study points: Moderate but significant shortening of TCRB CDR3s was recorded in all four CD4+ subsets from Type 1 diabetes patients.

These receptors' targets are unknown. Expressed TCRB transcripts were sequenced after all isolated RNA was converted to cDNA. Sequencing used immunoSEQ multiplex PCR; TCRdb keeps in-frame clones, though not all of them. The top ten hold 0.095% to 0.15% of the sample, which has around 650,000 clones, roughly 12% seen once. The sample consisted of naive CD4+ T cells from blood. The receptor source for this set is a man under 40 with type 1 diabetes.

This clone was detected a few times. The chain uses TRBV9 and TRBJ2-1; tentative D call: TRBD1 (6 bases). This CDR3 has 16 amino acids. CDR1 and CDR2 (germline): SGDLS, YYNGEE. The germline V and J ends were trimmed by 1 base and 1 base, with 12 bases remaining between them. In DNA, the CDR3 is TGTGCCAGCAGCGTATTGGGGCAGGGGTCCTACAATGAGCAGTTCTTC. This gives the protein CASSVLGQGSYNEQFF.

This clone was recorded a few times. The chain uses TRBV9 and TRBJ1-2; D ambiguous. The CDR3 totals 13 residues. V lost 0 bases to trimming and J lost 8 bases, with 11 bases between them. The germline CDR1 and CDR2 sequences are SGDLS and YYNGEE. DNA for the CDR3: TGTGCCAGCAGCGTAGGAATTGAAAAGGGCTACACCTTC. Protein sequence: CASSVGIEKGYTF.

This clone has just a few counts. The V and J genes are TRBV6-5 and TRBJ1-2, with D possibly TRBD1 on 5 matching bases. Trimming removed 4 bases from V and 4 bases from J, with 10 bases in between. Per the germline V gene, CDR1 is MNHEY and CDR2 is SVGAGI. The CDR3 spans 13 residues. The CDR3 reads CASSSRGLYGYTF. DNA of the CDR3: TGTGCCAGCAGTTCGAGGGGACTCTATGGCTACACCTTC.

This clone has just a few counts. V and J are TRBV28 and TRBJ2-7; no firm D call. Trimming removed 6 bases at V and 4 bases at J, with 10 bases between. The CDR3 totals 12 residues. The V gene's germline CDR1 is MDHEN and CDR2 SYDVKM. CDR3 region: CASRATGYEQYF. The CDR3 DNA reads as TGTGCCAGCAGAGCAACGGGTTACGAGCAGTACTTC.

The CDR3 here is CASSQERVGGDADTQYF. The DNA for the CDR3 is TGCGCCAGCAGCCAAGAACGGGTGGGGGGTGACGCAGATACGCAGTATTTT. V is TRBV4-3 and J is TRBJ2-3; TRBD2 is a possible D gene (6 bases). The CDR3 runs to 17 residues. Per germline, CDR1 LGHNA and CDR2 YSLEER. V was shortened by 0 bases and J by 4 bases, with 17 bases between the two germline ends.

The gene calls are TRBV21-1 and TRBJ2-5; the table's D call, TRBD1, was not checked against the DNA. TRBV21-1 corresponds to a pseudogene. The CDR3 is made up of 15 amino acids. CDR3 sequence (DNA): TGTGCCAGCAGCCTACGCCGGACAGGGGGCGGGACCCAGTACTTC. It translates to CASSLRRTGGGTQYF.

This clone was counted a few times. The chain links TRBV7-2 to TRBJ1-5; perhaps TRBD1 as D (5 bases). The ends were cut back, 2 bases at V and 0 bases at J, with 17 bases in the middle. Germline-derived CDR1 and CDR2 are SGHTA and FQGNSA. This CDR3 spans 18 amino acids. The CDR3, as DNA: TGTGCCAGCAGCTTAAGATCTGGGGCGACATATAGCAATCAGCCCCAGCATTTT. This sequence encodes CASSLRSGATYSNQPQHF.

The J gene is TRBJ2-1, the V gene TRBV7-8; TRBD2 is a possible D gene (6 bases). CDR1 SGHVS and CDR2 FQNEAQ come from the germline V gene. The CDR3 totals 18 residues. The V end was cut by 4 bases, the J end by 4 bases, with 23 bases between. The DNA of the CDR3 is TGTGCCAGCAGCTCTATCCGCCGGGGACTCCGCGGATACAATGAGCAGTTCTTC. This codes for CASSSIRRGLRGYNEQFF.

The rearrangement links TRBV5-1 to TRBJ1-1; tentatively, D is TRBD1 (5 bases). Germline CDR1 and CDR2: SGHRS and YFSETQ. Trimming removed 0 bases at V and 1 base at J, with 13 bases between. CDR3 length: 16 residues. The CDR3 spells CASSLVARAGNTEAFF. The DNA of the CDR3 is TGCGCCAGCAGCTTGGTTGCCAGGGCTGGGAACACTGAAGCTTTCTTT. Full variable domain (outside the CDR3, taken from reference TRBV5-1 and TRBJ1-1): KAGVTQTPRYLIKTRGQQVTLSCSPISGHRSVSWYQQTPGQGLQFLFEYFSETQRNKGNFPGRFSGRQFSNSRSEMNVSTLELGDSALYLCASSLVARAGNTEAFFGQGTRLTVV.

Points on this clone: One end of the junction fails to match germline, which may point to a read error. The J gene is TRBJ2-5, the V gene TRBV19; D is unresolved. Germline CDR1 LNHDA, CDR2 SQIVND (reference sequence). The CDR3 contains 12 residues. This chain's CDR3 is CASSFLGEAQYF. DNA of the CDR3: TGTGCCAGTAGTTTCCTAGGAGAGGCCCAGTACTTC. The full variable domain, its missing parts supplied by reference TRBV19 and TRBJ2-5, is DGGITQSPKYLFRKEGQNVTLSCEQNLNHDAMYWYRQDPGQGLRLIYYSQIVNDFQKGDIAEGYSVSREKKESFPLTVTSAQKNPTAFYLCASSFLGEAQYFGPGTRLLVL.

The V and J genes are TRBV6-5 and TRBJ1-1, with a tentative D call TRBD1 (5 bases). Germline V gene sequence: CDR1 MNHEY, CDR2 SVGAGI. The CDR3 loop spans 14 amino acids. Trimming pared 5 bases from V and 1 base from J, leaving 11 bases between. The CDR3 region is CASSRAGRNTEAFF. As DNA, the CDR3 is TGTGCCAGCAGTCGGGCAGGGAGGAACACTGAAGCTTTCTTT.

The chain has TRBV5-6 and TRBJ1-6; D remains unclear. The CDR3 is made up of 13 amino acids. Germline V gene lookup returns CDR1 SGHDT and CDR2 YYEEEE. V was pared by 3 bases and J by 8 bases, with 9 bases between. For the CDR3, the DNA is TGTGCCAGCAGCTGGGGAGGAGATTCACCCCTCCACTTT. This translates into CASSWGGDSPLHF.

This clone was detected a few times. This chain links TRBV18 with TRBJ1-2, with 7 nucleotides matching TRBD1. The CDR3 spans 12 residues. Trimming took 3 bases from V and 10 from J; bases not matched to a gene: 5. Germline V gene sequence: CDR1 KGHSH, CDR2 LQKENI. The CDR3 protein is CASSPDRSAYTF. CDR3 coding DNA: TGTGCCAGCTCACCGGACAGGTCAGCCTACACCTTC.

The chain carries TRBV29-1 and TRBJ2-3; 10 positions match TRBD1. Per the germline V gene, CDR1 is SQVTM and CDR2 is ANQGSEA. The CDR3 runs 17 residues. V lost 7 bases, J lost 0 bases, and 13 bases stayed unmatched. The CDR3 protein is CSGVTGGPSLSTDTQYF. In nucleotides, the CDR3 is TGCAGCGGGGTGACAGGGGGCCCTTCGCTAAGCACAGATACGCAGTATTTT.

The chain combines TRBV4-2 with TRBJ1-5; D gene uncertain. Germline CDR1 and CDR2: LGHNA and YNFKEQ. The CDR3 sequence is 15 residues long. The V and J ends lost 0 bases and 4 bases respectively, with 10 bases between them. The CDR3 nucleotides are TGTGCCAGCAGCCAAGACAGGTTGAGTAATCAGCCCCAGCATTTT. It codes for CASSQDRLSNQPQHF.

The chain uses TRBV28 and TRBJ1-6; tentative D call: TRBD1 (5 bases). The length of the CDR3 is 14 residues. Germline values: CDR1 MDHEN, CDR2 SYDVKM. V shed 5 bases and J shed 6 bases, with 11 bases lying between them. Here the CDR3 reads CASSLLTANSPLHF. The DNA of the CDR3 is TGTGCCAGCAGTCTCCTGACAGCTAATTCACCCCTCCACTTT.

The rearrangement joins TRBV19 to TRBJ1-1; 9 bases agree with TRBD1. Germline assignment: CDR1 LNHDA and CDR2 SQIVND (reference sequence). The trim removed 8 bases at V and 7 bases at J, leaving 8 bases unmatched. The CDR3 has 13 amino acids. The CDR3 DNA follows: TGTGCCAGTTCCCGGGACAGGGTGGGTGAAGCTTTCTTT. Its protein is CASSRDRVGEAFF.

This clone was seen a few times. The gene calls are TRBV6-5 and TRBJ1-2; D uncertain. CDR1 is MNHEY and CDR2 is SVGAGI in the germline V gene. The CDR3 spans 15 residues. V was pared by 3 bases and J by 5 bases, with 16 bases between. For the CDR3, the DNA is TGTGCCAGCAGTTATAGTCTGCCTGGAGGGTATGGCTACACCTTC. Translating gives CASSYSLPGGYGYTF.

This chain uses TRBV2 with TRBJ1-2; D is ambiguous. V lost 6 bases, J lost 7 bases, and 15 bases lay in between. The germline V gene encodes CDR1 SNHLY and CDR2 FYNNEI. The CDR3 runs 13 residues. This CDR3 reads CASSGPGRSGYTF. In DNA form, the CDR3 reads TGTGCCAGCAGCGGACCGGGAAGATCTGGCTACACCTTC.

This clone showed up just a few times. The chain recombines TRBV4-2 with TRBJ2-5; TRBD1 agrees at 7 bases. With V trimmed by 2 bases and J by 2 bases, 5 bases remained unmatched. The CDR3 sequence is 15 residues long. The germline gives CDR1 LGHNA, CDR2 YNFKEQ. CDR3 sequence: CASSQRGQRQETQYF. CDR3 bases: TGTGCCAGCAGCCAACGGGGACAGAGACAAGAGACCCAGTACTTC.

This clone was seen only a few times. The chain employs TRBV9 and TRBJ1-2; D call uncertain. The CDR3 sequence is 14 residues long. V lost 0 bases to trimming and J lost 8 bases, with 14 bases between them. CDR1 and CDR2 (germline): SGDLS, YYNGEE. The CDR3: CASSVERTGLGYTF. The CDR3 DNA follows: TGTGCCAGCAGCGTAGAGCGGACTGGATTAGGCTACACCTTC. Together with reference TRBV9 and TRBJ1-2, the CDR3 gives the full variable domain: DSGVTQTPKHLITATGQRVTLRCSPRSGDLSVYWYQQSLDQGLQFLIQYYNGEERAKGNILERFSAQQFPDLHSELNLSSLELGDSALYFCASSVERTGLGYTFGSGTRLTVV.

This clone showed up just a few times. V and J are TRBV7-2 and TRBJ2-3; D gene unclear. The CDR3 length is 15 residues. The V end was cut by 0 bases, the J end by 2 bases, with 9 bases between. Germline CDR1 SGHTA, CDR2 FQGNSA. This CDR3 is CASSLAEAYTDTQYF. The CDR3 DNA sequence: TGTGCCAGCAGCTTAGCTGAGGCCTACACAGATACGCAGTATTTT.

This clone was observed a few times. V is TRBV4-2 and J is TRBJ2-7, with D hard to call. Trimming stripped 3 bases from V and 0 bases from J, with 9 bases between. CDR1 and CDR2 from the germline V gene are LGHNA and YNFKEQ. The CDR3 spans 14 residues. The CDR3: CASSQEAVSYEQYF. In DNA, the CDR3 is TGTGCCAGCAGCCAGGAAGCTGTCTCCTACGAGCAGTACTTC.

CDR3: CASSQTGIGTGELFF. The CDR3, as DNA: TGTGCCAGCAGCCAGACAGGGATCGGCACCGGGGAGCTGTTTTTT. The chain joins TRBV7-2 to TRBJ2-2; 7 nucleotides line up with TRBD1. CDR1 and CDR2 (germline): SGHTA, FQGNSA. This CDR3 comprises 15 residues. V shed 5 bases and J 4 bases; nucleotides not matched to a gene: 7.

This clone was counted only a few times. At the DNA level, this CDR3 is encoded by other sequences in the same sample as well. The chain links TRBV7-2 to TRBJ2-5; tentatively, D is TRBD2 (5 bases). Trimming removed 1 base from V and 5 bases from J, with 5 bases in between. Germline-derived CDR1 and CDR2 are SGHTA and FQGNSA. The CDR3 covers 12 residues. The CDR3 sequence is CASSLERETQYF. The CDR3 DNA is TGTGCCAGCAGCTTAGAGCGGGAGACCCAGTACTTC.

This clone was counted a few times. Other DNA sequences of this sample code for an identical CDR3. The chain joins TRBV5-4 to TRBJ1-6, with TRBD1 matching over 8 bases. CDR3 length: 14 amino acids. The germline CDR1 and CDR2 sequences are SGHNT and YYREEE (reference sequence). J lost 6 bases, V lost 4 bases, and 3 bases had no gene match. For the CDR3, the DNA is TGTGCCAGCAGCCTGGACAGGGCTAATTCACCCCTCCACTTT. This translates into CASSLDRANSPLHF.

The gene calls are TRBV27 and TRBJ1-1; D might be TRBD1 (5 bases). Trimming stripped 5 bases from V and 0 bases from J, with 16 bases between. Germline V gene sequence: CDR1 MNHEY, CDR2 SMNVEV (reference sequence). The CDR3 has 16 residues. The CDR3 region has the DNA TGTGCCAGCAGTATTGGCCCGGAGGGGTTGAACACTGAAGCTTTCTTT. Amino acids: CASSIGPEGLNTEAFF.

Notes on this clone: Relative to the germline gene, one junction end is altered; a read error may explain this. This same CDR3 is encoded by further DNA sequences in the sample. The chain couples TRBV14 to TRBJ1-2, with D hard to call. The CDR3 has 13 residues. The germline CDR1 and CDR2 sequences are SGHDN and FVKESK. This CDR3 reads CASSQDVGYGYTF. For the CDR3, the DNA is TGCGCCAGCAGCCAAGATGTAGGGTATGGCTACACCTTC.